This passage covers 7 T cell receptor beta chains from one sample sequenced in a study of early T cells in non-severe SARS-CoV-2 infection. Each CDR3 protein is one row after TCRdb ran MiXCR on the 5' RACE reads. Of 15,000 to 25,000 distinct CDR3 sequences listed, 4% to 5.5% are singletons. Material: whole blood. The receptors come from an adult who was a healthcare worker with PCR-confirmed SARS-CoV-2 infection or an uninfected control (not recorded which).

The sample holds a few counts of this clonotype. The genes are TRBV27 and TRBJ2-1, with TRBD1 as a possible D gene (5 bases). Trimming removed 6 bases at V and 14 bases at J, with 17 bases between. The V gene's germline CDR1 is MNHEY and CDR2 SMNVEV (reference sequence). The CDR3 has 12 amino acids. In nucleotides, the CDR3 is TGTGCCAGCAGCCCCTGGGGCAGCCAGGAGTTCTTC. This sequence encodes CASSPWGSQEFF.

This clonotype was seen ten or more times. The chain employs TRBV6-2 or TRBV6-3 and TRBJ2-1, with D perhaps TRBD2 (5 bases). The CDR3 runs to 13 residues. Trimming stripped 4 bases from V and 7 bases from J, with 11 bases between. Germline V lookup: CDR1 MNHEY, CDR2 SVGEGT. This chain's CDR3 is CASSFNRGNEQFF. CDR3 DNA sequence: TGTGCCAGCAGTTTCAACAGAGGGAATGAGCAGTTCTTC.

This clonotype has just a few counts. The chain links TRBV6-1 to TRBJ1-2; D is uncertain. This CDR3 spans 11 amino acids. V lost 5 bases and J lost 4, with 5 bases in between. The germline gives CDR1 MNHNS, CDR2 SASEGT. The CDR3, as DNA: TGTGCCAGCAGTTGGGCCTATGGCTACACCTTC. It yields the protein CASSWAYGYTF.

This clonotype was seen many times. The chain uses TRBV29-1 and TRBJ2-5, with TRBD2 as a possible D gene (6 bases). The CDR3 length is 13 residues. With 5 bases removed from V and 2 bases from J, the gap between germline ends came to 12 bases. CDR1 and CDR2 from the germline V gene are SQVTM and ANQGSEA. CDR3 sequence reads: CSVLKRVQETQYF. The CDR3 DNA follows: TGCAGCGTTCTGAAGCGGGTACAAGAGACCCAGTACTTC.

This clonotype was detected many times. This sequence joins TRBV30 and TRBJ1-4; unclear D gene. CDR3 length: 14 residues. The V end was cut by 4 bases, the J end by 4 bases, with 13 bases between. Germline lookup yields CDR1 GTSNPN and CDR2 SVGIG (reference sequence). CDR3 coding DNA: TGTGCCTGGAAAGCGTCGCAGCTTAATGAAAAACTGTTTTTT. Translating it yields CAWKASQLNEKLFF. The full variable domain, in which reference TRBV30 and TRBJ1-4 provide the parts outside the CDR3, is SQTIHQWPATLVQPVGSPLSLECTVEGTSNPNLYWYRQAAGRGLQLLFYSVGIGQISSEVPQNLSASRPQDRQFILSSKKLLLSDSGFYLCAWKASQLNEKLFFGSGTQLSVL.

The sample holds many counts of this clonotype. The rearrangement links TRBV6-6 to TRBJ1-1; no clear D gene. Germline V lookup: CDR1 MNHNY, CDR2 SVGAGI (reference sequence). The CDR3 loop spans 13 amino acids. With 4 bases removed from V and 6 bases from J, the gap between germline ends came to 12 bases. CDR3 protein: CASSSAPDAEAFF. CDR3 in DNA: TGTGCCAGCAGTTCAGCCCCTGACGCTGAAGCTTTCTTT.

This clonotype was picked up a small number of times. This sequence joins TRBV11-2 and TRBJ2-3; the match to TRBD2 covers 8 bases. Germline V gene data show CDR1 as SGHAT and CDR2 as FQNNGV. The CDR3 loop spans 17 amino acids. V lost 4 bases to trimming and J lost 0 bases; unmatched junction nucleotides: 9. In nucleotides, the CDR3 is TGTGCCAGCAGCTCCCTCGTGGTAGCGGGGAGCACAGATACGCAGTATTTT. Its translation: CASSSLVVAGSTDTQYF.